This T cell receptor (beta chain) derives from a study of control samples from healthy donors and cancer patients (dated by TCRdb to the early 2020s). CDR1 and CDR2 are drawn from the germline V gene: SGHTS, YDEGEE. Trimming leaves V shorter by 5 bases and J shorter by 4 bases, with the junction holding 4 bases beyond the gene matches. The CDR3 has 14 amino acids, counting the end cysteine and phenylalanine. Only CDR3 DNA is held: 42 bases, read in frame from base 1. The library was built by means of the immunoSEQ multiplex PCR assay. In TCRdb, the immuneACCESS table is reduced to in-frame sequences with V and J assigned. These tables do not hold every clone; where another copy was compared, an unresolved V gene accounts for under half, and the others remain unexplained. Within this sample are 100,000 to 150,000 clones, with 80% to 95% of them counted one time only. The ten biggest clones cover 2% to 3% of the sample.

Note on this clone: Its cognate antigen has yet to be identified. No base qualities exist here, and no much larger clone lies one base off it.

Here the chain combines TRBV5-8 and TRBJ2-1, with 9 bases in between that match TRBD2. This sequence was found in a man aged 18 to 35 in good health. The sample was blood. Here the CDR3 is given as CASRVAGAYNEQFF. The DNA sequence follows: TGTGCCAGCAGGGTAGCGGGGGCATACAATGAGCAGTTCTTC.